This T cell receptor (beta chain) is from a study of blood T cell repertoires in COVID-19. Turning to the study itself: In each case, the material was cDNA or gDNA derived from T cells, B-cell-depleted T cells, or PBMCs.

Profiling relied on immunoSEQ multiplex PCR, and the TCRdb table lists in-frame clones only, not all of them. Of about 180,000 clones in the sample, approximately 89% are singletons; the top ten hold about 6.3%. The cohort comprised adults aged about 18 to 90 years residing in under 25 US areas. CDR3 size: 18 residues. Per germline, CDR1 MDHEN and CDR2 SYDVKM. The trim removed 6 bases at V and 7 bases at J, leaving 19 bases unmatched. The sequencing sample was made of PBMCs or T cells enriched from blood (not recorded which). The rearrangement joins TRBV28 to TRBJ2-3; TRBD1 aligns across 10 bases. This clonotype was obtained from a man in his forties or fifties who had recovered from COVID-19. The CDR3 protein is CASSSLRQGAPNRNTQYF. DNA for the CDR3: TGTGCCAGCAGCTCCCTGAGACAGGGGGCGCCGAATCGGAATACGCAGTATTTT. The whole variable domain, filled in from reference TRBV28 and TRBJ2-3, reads DVKVTQSSRYLVKRTGEKVFLECVQDMDHENMFWYRQDPGLGLRLIYFSYDVKMKEKGDIPEGYSVSREKKERFSLILESASTNQTSMYLCASSSLRQGAPNRNTQYFGPGTRLTVL.